The next 10 T cell receptor beta chains were all read from a single sample in a study of cytomegalovirus exposure and HLA in healthy donors listed by TCRdb under 2017. The method behind the library was the immunoSEQ multiplex PCR assay. TCRdb took this table from immuneACCESS and kept in-frame rearrangements with V and J called. Such tables lack part of the clones; where checked against another copy, unresolved V genes explain under half of the gap, and the rest is unexplained. The sample table contains 100,000 to 150,000 clones; only one count was recorded for 89% of them. 3% to 4% of the sample goes to the ten largest clones. Sequences were obtained from PBMCs. The receptors here all came from a man aged 25 to 40 in good health and CMV-seronegative.

The sample holds one count of this clone. V and J are TRBV11-2 and TRBJ1-1, with unresolved D. The V and J ends lost 0 bases and 7 bases respectively, with 9 bases between them. Germline V gives CDR1 SGHAT, CDR2 FQNNGV. The CDR3 length is 13 residues. The CDR3 region has the DNA TGTGCCAGCAGCTTAGATTGGCAGAATGAAGCTTTCTTT. It translates to CASSLDWQNEAFF.

This clone was detected a few times. The rearrangement joins TRBV5-4 to TRBJ1-6, with D possibly TRBD1 on 6 matching bases. Germline CDR1 and CDR2: SGHNT and YYREEE (reference sequence). Trimming pared 4 bases from V and 0 bases from J, leaving 23 bases between. There are 20 residues in the CDR3. This CDR3 reads CASSALGGTKSSSYNSPLHF. Written as DNA, the CDR3 is TGTGCCAGCAGCGCCCTCGGTGGGACAAAATCTAGCTCCTATAATTCACCCCTCCACTTT.

This clone came up once. This chain uses TRBV6-6 with TRBJ2-7, with 8 positions matching TRBD1. The V gene's germline CDR1 is MNHNY and CDR2 SVGAGI (reference sequence). The CDR3 is 14 amino acids. J was trimmed by 2 bases and V by 8 bases; bases with no gene match: 8. The CDR3, as DNA: TGTGCCAGCGCCCGACAGGGGACGACCTACGAGCAGTACTTC. It codes for CASARQGTTYEQYF.

This chain links TRBV27 with TRBJ1-2; D is unclear. Trimming pared 8 bases from V and 8 bases from J, leaving 18 bases between. The CDR3 is made up of 13 amino acids. CDR1 MNHEY and CDR2 SMNVEV come from the germline V gene (reference sequence). The CDR3 spells CASGPRAIPGYTF. In DNA, the CDR3 is TGTGCCAGCGGGCCCCGTGCCATCCCGGGCTACACCTTC.

This sequence joins TRBV6-5 and TRBJ2-1, with 9 positions matching TRBD1. The CDR3 is 14 residues long. Per the germline V gene, CDR1 is MNHEY and CDR2 is SVGAGI. J lost 6 bases, V lost 2 bases, and 2 bases had no gene match. In nucleotides, the CDR3 is TGTGCCAGCAGTTACATGGGACAGGGCAATGAGCAGTTCTTC. Its translation: CASSYMGQGNEQFF.

The chain links TRBV11-2 to TRBJ2-6; 7 bases map to TRBD1. With 2 bases clipped from V and 0 bases from J, the junction kept 7 bases outside the gene matches. The CDR3 sequence is 18 residues long. Looked up from germline, CDR1 is SGHAT and CDR2 is FQNNGV. This CDR3 reads CASSLQGGHSSGANVLTF. The CDR3 bases are TGTGCCAGCAGCTTACAAGGGGGCCATAGCTCTGGGGCCAACGTCCTGACTTTC.

The rearrangement uses TRBV11-1 and TRBJ2-1; D may be TRBD1 (5 bases). The length of the CDR3 is 16 residues. Germline loops: CDR1 SGHAT, CDR2 FQDESV (reference sequence). Between the trimmed V and J ends, which lost 3 bases and 2 bases, there was a span of 14 bases. For the CDR3, the DNA is TGTGCCAGCAGCTTCTTTGGCAGGGTGGCCTACAATGAGCAGTTCTTC. As protein: CASSFFGRVAYNEQFF.

The chain links TRBV7-3 to TRBJ2-7; possible D gene TRBD2, 7 bases. This CDR3 spans 16 amino acids. Germline CDR1 is SGHTA and CDR2 is FQGTGA. V lost 1 base, J lost 1 base, and 14 bases lay in between. CDR3 in amino acids: CASSLRGLAVSYEQYF. The CDR3 DNA reads as TGTGCCAGCAGCTTAAGGGGGCTAGCGGTTTCCTACGAGCAGTACTTC.

This rearrangement joins TRBV19 to TRBJ2-7, with D possibly matching TRBD2 (5 bases). The germline V and J ends were trimmed by 5 bases and 3 bases, with 14 bases remaining between them. Germline CDR1 LNHDA, CDR2 SQIVND (reference sequence). This CDR3 is built from 14 residues. The CDR3 DNA reads as TGTGCCAGTAGTGACCGGGATTTGAACTACGAGCAGTACTTC. This translates into CASSDRDLNYEQYF.

This clone came up once. V usage is TRBV2 and J usage is TRBJ2-7; maybe TRBD1 (6 bases). The germline CDR1 and CDR2 sequences are SNHLY and FYNNEI. Trimming cost V 7 bases and J 1 base, with 14 bases left between them. There are 14 residues in the CDR3. CDR3 in DNA: TGTGCCAGCACCCTGGGGGCCACGTCCTACGAGCAGTACTTC. Protein sequence: CASTLGATSYEQYF. Full variable domain (outside the CDR3, taken from reference TRBV2 and TRBJ2-7): EPEVTQTPSHQVTQMGQEVILRCVPISNHLYFYWYRQILGQKVEFLVSFYNNEISEKSEIFDDQFSVERPDGSNFTLKIRSTKLEDSAMYFCASTLGATSYEQYFGPGTRLTVT.